This TCR beta chain was found in a study of blood T cell repertoires in COVID-19. Here immunoSEQ multiplex PCR was the method, and the copy in TCRdb shows in-frame clones only, minus some. The sample yields around 500,000 clones, over 75% seen once. The CDR3 runs to 13 residues. Germline V gene lookup returns CDR1 MNHEY and CDR2 SVGAGI. Trimming left V 9 bases short and J 1 base short, with 10 bases between. The chain combines TRBV6-5 with TRBJ2-1; possible D gene TRBD2, 6 bases. This TCR was sampled from a woman aged 40 to 50 who had recovered from COVID-19. Sequenced input: PBMCs or T cells enriched from blood (not recorded which). The CDR3 loop is CARGSGSYNEQFF. The CDR3 DNA reads as TGTGCCAGAGGGAGCGGGTCCTACAATGAGCAGTTCTTC.